The TCR beta chain under discussion was sequenced for a study of T cells in Graves' hyperthyroidism and ophthalmopathy. Points from the study as a whole: Blood also carried most thyroid clonotypes expanded above 0.001.

Concerning this clonotype: The antigen is undetermined.

Each person with ophthalmopathy scored at least 3 on the Clinical Activity Score, reached NOSPECS grade 4 or higher, and had been ill under 3 months. The CDR3 loop spans 18 amino acids. Germline CDR1 SGHRS, CDR2 YFSETQ. V lost 3 bases and J lost 1; bases outside the gene matches: 14. It was RNA transcripts that yielded the amplified TCR beta CDR3 regions. The TCR CDR3 first-round RT-PCR relied on the HTBI primer set. Using its own MiXCR run on the multiplex PCR reads, TCRdb lists one record per CDR3 protein. Among about 460,000 distinct CDR3 sequences listed, approximately 23% were seen once. The V call is TRBV5-1, the J call TRBJ1-1; 8 bases are shared with TRBD1. This sequence originates from a woman in her 70s with Graves' ophthalmopathy. Sequenced: blood. CDR3 coding DNA: TGCGCCAGCAGCTACCTCCCTGGACAGGGTTTAGGGAACACTGAAGCTTTCTTT. It yields the protein CASSYLPGQGLGNTEAFF.